This note documents a single T cell receptor beta chain sequence. The antigen remains unidentified. PCR involved 60 Vbeta and 13 Jbeta primers. Repertoires were generated with immunoSEQ multiplex PCR, while TCRdb's copy carries only in-frame clones and drops some. The sample has 150,000 or so clones; approximately 80% are singletons. The data stem from a study of cytomegalovirus exposure and HLA in healthy donors. General study results and limits: Several of the most significant clusters appeared linked to common viral pathogens, based on a later analysis. The majority of TCR sequences were rare, yet some public TCRs appeared in many donors. A later analysis found that most CMV-associated TCR beta chains appeared HLA-restricted. A later analysis linked a missense DCLRE1C variant to TCR beta V- and J-gene trimming.

Trimming took off 5 bases at V and 15 bases at J, with 14 bases between the two ends. This CDR3 is built from 12 residues. Per the germline V gene, CDR1 is SNHLY and CDR2 is FYNNEI. The TCR was taken from a man aged 50-60 years in good health and CMV-seropositive. This rearrangement joins TRBV2 to TRBJ1-6; D is ambiguous. Sequencing was performed on PBMCs. DNA for the CDR3: TGTGCCAGCAGTCCTCAGGCTCAGGTCCTCCACTTT. The encoded protein is CASSPQAQVLHF. The entire variable domain, with the rest obtained from reference TRBV2 and TRBJ1-6, is as follows: EPEVTQTPSHQVTQMGQEVILRCVPISNHLYFYWYRQILGQKVEFLVSFYNNEISEKSEIFDDQFSVERPDGSNFTLKIRSTKLEDSAMYFCASSPQAQVLHFGNGTRLTVT.